This entry lists 14 T cell receptor beta chains sequenced from one sample in a study of T-cell reconstitution after alpha-beta-depleted transplantation in children. Unique molecular identifiers were incorporated when the TCRbeta library was constructed. TCRdb passed the PCR reads through MiXCR, listing each CDR3 protein once. The data contain fewer than 750,000 distinct CDR3 sequences, more than 20% of them singletons. Sequenced material: PBMCs, mostly from graft donor cells, taken 360 days after TCRalphabeta/CD19-depleted stem cell transplant. The receptors come from a boy in the first two years of life who had a stem cell transplant for acute myeloid leukemia, so the T cells may come from the graft donor.

The V and J genes are TRBV25-1 and TRBJ1-2; D remains unclear. CDR3 size: 13 residues. Germline V gene sequence: CDR1 MGHDK, CDR2 SYGVNS. V was trimmed by 4 bases and J by 4 bases, leaving 10 bases between them. CDR3 nucleotides: TGTGCCAGCAGTGCCCCCTGGGGCTATGGCTACACCTTC. Its protein is CASSAPWGYGYTF.

This clonotype was observed many times. The chain has TRBV6-5 and TRBJ2-6; the D gene is possibly TRBD1 (6 bases). Trimming cost V 2 bases and J 0 bases, with 11 bases left between them. Germline CDR1 and CDR2: MNHEY and SVGAGI. This CDR3 has 17 amino acids. For the CDR3, the DNA is TGTGCCAGCAGTTACGCAACAGGGATCTCTGGGGCCAACGTCCTGACTTTC. Translated, it gives CASSYATGISGANVLTF.

This clonotype was counted between two and nine times. The chain couples TRBV9 to TRBJ1-2; D unresolved. CDR1 is SGDLS, CDR2 YYNGEE, per germline. The CDR3 has 14 residues. The V gene lost 0 bases and the J gene lost 4 bases, with 10 bases spanning the gap. The CDR3 loop is CASSVDQEIYGYTF. In DNA form, the CDR3 reads TGTGCCAGCAGCGTAGATCAGGAAATCTATGGCTACACCTTC.

The V call is TRBV12-3 or TRBV12-4, the J call TRBJ2-7; tentative D call: TRBD1 (5 bases). The CDR3 length is 14 residues. V lost 4 bases and J lost 0, with 10 bases in between. The CDR3 region is CASSSSDTSYEQYF. CDR3 bases: TGTGCCAGCAGTTCCTCGGACACCTCCTACGAGCAGTACTTC.

The chain recombines TRBV10-1 with TRBJ2-7; D uncertain. V gave up 2 bases and J gave up 4 bases, with 15 bases separating them. This CDR3 is built from 15 residues. Germline CDR1 and CDR2: WNHNN and SYGVQD (reference sequence). Here the CDR3 reads CASSELEGLTYEQYV. The CDR3 DNA follows: TGCGCCAGCAGTGAGCTAGAAGGATTGACTTACGAGCAGTACGTC.

This clonotype showed up just a few times. The chain carries TRBV20-1 and TRBJ2-3; 8 nucleotides agree with TRBD2. The germline V gene encodes CDR1 DFQATT and CDR2 SNEGSKA (reference sequence). J gave up 5 bases and V 5 bases, and 6 bases lay outside the gene matches. CDR3 length: 13 amino acids. CDR3 sequence: CSAPGLAIDTQYF. In DNA, the CDR3 is TGCAGTGCTCCAGGACTAGCTATAGATACGCAGTATTTT.

The chain links TRBV4-1 to TRBJ1-2, with 7 bases identical to TRBD1. The CDR3 has 16 residues. J gave up 8 bases and V 1 base, and 13 bases lay outside the gene matches. Germline V lookup: CDR1 MGHRA, CDR2 YSYEKL. In DNA, the CDR3 is TGCGCCAGCAGCCAAGTCCCACAGGGGTCGGATCGAGGCTACACCTTC. This sequence encodes CASSQVPQGSDRGYTF.

This clonotype was seen only once. Sequence at one end of the junction differs from germline and may be a read error. The V gene is TRBV10-3, the J gene TRBJ2-4, with 8 bases fitting TRBD1. The CDR3 contains 17 residues. From germline, CDR1 is ENHRY and CDR2 SYGVKD. In DNA form, the CDR3 reads TGTGCCAGCAGTCGAGTCGCGGGACAGGTTCAGAGAAACATTCAGTACTTC. Its translation: CASSRVAGQVQRNIQYF.

This rearrangement joins TRBV20-1 to TRBJ2-5, with D perhaps TRBD1 or TRBD2 (5 bases each). CDR1 is DFQATT, CDR2 SNEGSKA, per germline (reference sequence). V lost 0 bases and J 5 bases, leaving 16 bases between the germline ends. CDR3 size: 15 residues. The CDR3 nucleotides are TGCAGTGCTAGAGAGGGGGAATCTAGCCCGGAGACCCAGTACTTC. As protein: CSAREGESSPETQYF.

The V call is TRBV3-1, the J call TRBJ2-5; 7 bases agree with TRBD2. The ends lost 1 base at V and 5 bases at J; junction bases unmatched: 7. The CDR3 is 15 amino acids. Germline CDR1 LGHDT, CDR2 YNNKEL (reference sequence). The DNA for the CDR3 is TGTGCCAGCAGCCAAGCCAGGACTAGTTACGAGACCCAGTACTTC. Protein product: CASSQARTSYETQYF.

This clonotype was seen only a few times. The chain employs TRBV7-2 and TRBJ2-7; no clear D gene. The germline CDR1 and CDR2 sequences are SGHTA and FQGNSA. The CDR3 runs 15 residues. V lost 2 bases to trimming and J lost 0 bases, with 11 bases between them. CDR3 region: CASSLQLGNSYEQYF. Written as DNA, the CDR3 is TGTGCCAGCAGCTTACAGTTGGGGAACTCCTACGAGCAGTACTTC. Supplemented by reference TRBV7-2 and TRBJ2-7, the full variable domain reads GAGVSQSPSNKVTEKGKDVELRCDPISGHTALYWYRQSLGQGLEFLIYFQGNSAPDKSGLPSDRFSAERTGGSVSTLTIQRTQQEDSAVYLCASSLQLGNSYEQYFGPGTRLTVT.

This chain connects TRBV12-3 or TRBV12-4 to TRBJ1-2, with D hard to call. Deletions cut 7 bases from V and 5 bases from J, with 11 bases between. This CDR3 is 12 amino acids long. The CDR3 here is CASKARGYGYTF. DNA of the CDR3: TGTGCCAGCAAAGCCCGGGGATATGGCTACACCTTC.

This clonotype was detected a few times. The J gene is TRBJ2-1, the V gene TRBV7-2; 7 bases are a match to TRBD1. Looked up from germline, CDR1 is SGHTA and CDR2 is FQGNSA. Trimming took 5 bases from V and 15 from J; bases not matched to a gene: 7. This CDR3 has 11 amino acids. The CDR3 loop is CASSGRQGAFF. CDR3 in DNA: TGTGCCAGCAGCGGCCGACAGGGAGCGTTCTTC. Together with reference TRBV7-2 and TRBJ2-1, the CDR3 gives the full variable domain: GAGVSQSPSNKVTEKGKDVELRCDPISGHTALYWYRQSLGQGLEFLIYFQGNSAPDKSGLPSDRFSAERTGGSVSTLTIQRTQQEDSAVYLCASSGRQGAFFGPGTRLTVL.

This clonotype appeared many times. The chain is built from TRBV7-7 and TRBJ2-2; D perhaps matches TRBD2 (7 bases). The CDR3 loop spans 18 amino acids. Germline V lookup: CDR1 SSHAT, CDR2 FNYEAQ (reference sequence). V lost 1 base and J 2 bases, leaving 17 bases between the germline ends. The CDR3 nucleotides read TGTGCCAGCAGCTTAGTCCTGGCGGGGGCAACTAACACCGGGGAGCTGTTTTTT. This codes for CASSLVLAGATNTGELFF.